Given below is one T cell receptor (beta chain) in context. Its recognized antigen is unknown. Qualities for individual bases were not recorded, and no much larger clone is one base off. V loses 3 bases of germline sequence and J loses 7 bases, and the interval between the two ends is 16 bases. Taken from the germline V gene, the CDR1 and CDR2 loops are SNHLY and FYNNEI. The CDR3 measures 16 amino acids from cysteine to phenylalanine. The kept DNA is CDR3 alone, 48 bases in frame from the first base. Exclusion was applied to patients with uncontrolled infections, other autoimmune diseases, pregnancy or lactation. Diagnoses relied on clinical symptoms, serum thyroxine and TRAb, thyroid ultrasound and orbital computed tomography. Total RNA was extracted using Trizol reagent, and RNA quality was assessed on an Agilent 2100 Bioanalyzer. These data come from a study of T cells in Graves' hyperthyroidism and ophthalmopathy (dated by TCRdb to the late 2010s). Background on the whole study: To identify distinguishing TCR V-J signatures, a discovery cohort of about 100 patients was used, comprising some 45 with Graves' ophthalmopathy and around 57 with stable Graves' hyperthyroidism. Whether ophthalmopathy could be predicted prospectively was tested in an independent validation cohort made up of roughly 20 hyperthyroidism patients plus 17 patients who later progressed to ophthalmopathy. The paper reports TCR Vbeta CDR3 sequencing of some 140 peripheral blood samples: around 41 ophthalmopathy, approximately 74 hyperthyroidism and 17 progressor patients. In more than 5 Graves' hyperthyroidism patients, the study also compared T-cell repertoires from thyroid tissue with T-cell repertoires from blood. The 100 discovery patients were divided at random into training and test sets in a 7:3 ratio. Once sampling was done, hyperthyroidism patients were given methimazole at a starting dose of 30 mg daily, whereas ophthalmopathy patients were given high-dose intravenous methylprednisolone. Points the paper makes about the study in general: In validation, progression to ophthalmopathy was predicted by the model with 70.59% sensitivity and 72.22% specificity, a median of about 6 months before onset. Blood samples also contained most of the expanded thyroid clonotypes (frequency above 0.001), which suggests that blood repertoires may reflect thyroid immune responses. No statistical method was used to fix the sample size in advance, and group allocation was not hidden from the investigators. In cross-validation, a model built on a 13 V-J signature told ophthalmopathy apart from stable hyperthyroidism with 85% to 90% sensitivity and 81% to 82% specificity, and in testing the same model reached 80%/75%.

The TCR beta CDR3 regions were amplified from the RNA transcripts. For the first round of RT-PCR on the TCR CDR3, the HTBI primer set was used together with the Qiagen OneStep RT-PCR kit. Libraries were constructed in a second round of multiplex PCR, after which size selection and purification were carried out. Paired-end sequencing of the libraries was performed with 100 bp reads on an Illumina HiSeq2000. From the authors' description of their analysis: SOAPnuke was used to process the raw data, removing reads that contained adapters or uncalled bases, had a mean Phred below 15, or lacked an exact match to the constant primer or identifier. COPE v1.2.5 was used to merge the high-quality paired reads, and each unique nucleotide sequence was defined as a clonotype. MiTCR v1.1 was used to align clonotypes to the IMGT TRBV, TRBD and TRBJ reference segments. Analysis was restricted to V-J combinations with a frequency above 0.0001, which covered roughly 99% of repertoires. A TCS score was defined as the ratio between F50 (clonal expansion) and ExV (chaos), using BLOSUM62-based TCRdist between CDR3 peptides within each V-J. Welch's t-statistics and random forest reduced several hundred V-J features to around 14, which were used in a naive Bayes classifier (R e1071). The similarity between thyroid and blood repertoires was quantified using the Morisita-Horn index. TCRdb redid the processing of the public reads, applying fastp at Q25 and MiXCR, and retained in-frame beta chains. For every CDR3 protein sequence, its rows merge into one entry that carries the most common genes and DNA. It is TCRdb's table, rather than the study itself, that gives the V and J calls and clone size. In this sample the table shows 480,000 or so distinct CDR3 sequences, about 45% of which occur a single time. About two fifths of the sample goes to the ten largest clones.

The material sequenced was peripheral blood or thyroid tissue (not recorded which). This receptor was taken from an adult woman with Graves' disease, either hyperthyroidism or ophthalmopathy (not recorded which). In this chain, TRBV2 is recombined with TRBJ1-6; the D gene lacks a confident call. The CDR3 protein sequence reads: CASSDAGLIGNSPLHF. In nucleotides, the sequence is TGTGCCAGCAGTGACGCAGGCCTCATAGGGAATTCACCCCTCCACTTT.